This T cell receptor (beta chain) was captured in a study of long-term antiretroviral therapy in people with HIV. This was the immunoSEQ v3.0 assay at survey level. TCRdb's table, derived via immunoSEQ multiplex PCR, lists solely in-frame clones and lacks some. The data show tens of thousands of clones, about 95% seen once. This clonotype was sampled from a young man with HIV. Here the sequenced sample was unsorted PBMCs, taken 6 to 6.5 years after starting antiretroviral therapy.

For the CDR3, the DNA is TGTGCCTGGATATCGGACAGCTCCTACAATGAGCAGTTCTTC. It encodes CAWISDSSYNEQFF. This rearrangement joins TRBV30 to TRBJ2-1, with a weak D call TRBD1 (6 bases). This CDR3 has 14 residues. V was pared by 4 bases and J by 0 bases, with 10 bases between. The germline gives CDR1 GTSNPN, CDR2 SVGIG (reference sequence). The complete variable domain, with remaining parts taken from reference TRBV30 and TRBJ2-1, reads SQTIHQWPATLVQPVGSPLSLECTVEGTSNPNLYWYRQAAGRGLQLLFYSVGIGQISSEVPQNLSASRPQDRQFILSSKKLLLSDSGFYLCAWISDSSYNEQFFGPGTRLTVL.